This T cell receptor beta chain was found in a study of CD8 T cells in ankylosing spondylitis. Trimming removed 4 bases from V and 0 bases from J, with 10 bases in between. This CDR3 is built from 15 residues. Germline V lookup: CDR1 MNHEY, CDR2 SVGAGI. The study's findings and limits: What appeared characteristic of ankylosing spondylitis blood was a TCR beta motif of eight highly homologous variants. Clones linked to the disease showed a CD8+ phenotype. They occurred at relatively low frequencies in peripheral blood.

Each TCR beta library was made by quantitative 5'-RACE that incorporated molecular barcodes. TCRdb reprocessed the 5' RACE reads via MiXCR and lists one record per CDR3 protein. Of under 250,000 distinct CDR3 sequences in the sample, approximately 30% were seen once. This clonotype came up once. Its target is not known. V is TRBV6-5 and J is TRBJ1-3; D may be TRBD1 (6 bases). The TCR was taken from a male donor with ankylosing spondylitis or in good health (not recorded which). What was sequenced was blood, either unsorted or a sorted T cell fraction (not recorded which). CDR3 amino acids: CASSSWTASGNTIYF. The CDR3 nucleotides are TGTGCCAGCAGTTCATGGACAGCCTCTGGAAACACCATATATTTT.